These T cell receptor beta chains were read from a single sample in a study of cytomegalovirus exposure and HLA in healthy donors. Sequencing was performed with immunoSEQ multiplex PCR; in TCRdb, only in-frame clones are kept and a portion is missing. Of 150,000 to 200,000 clones in the sample, about two thirds were seen once. The sequenced sample was PBMCs. The receptors come from a woman in her twenties or thirties in good health and CMV-seronegative. Both conserved end residues are part of each CDR3. D genes are given only for firm matches. Only part of the rows carry a size: once, few, many, or a class if the clone is expanded.

TRBD2 | TRBJ2-3 | NA | TRBV10-3 | CAISEGREGVTDTQYF | TGTGCCATCAGTGAAGGTCGGGAGGGGGTCACAGATACGCAGTATTTT
TRBD2 | TRBJ2-3 | NA | TRBV6-6 | CASSSSGGTDTQYF | TGTGCCAGCAGTTCTAGCGGGGGCACAGATACGCAGTATTTT
NA | TRBJ2-2 | NA | TRBV11-2 | CASSSLQVSGELFF | TGTGCCAGCAGCTCGTTACAGGTTTCCGGGGAGCTGTTTTTT
TRBD2 | TRBJ2-3 | NA | TRBV9 | CASSVEVAGGGTDTQYF | TGTGCCAGCAGCGTAGAAGTGGCGGGAGGAGGTACAGATACGCAGTATTTT
NA | TRBJ1-4 | NA | TRBV10-3 | CAISESNPVGTPLNHIGEKLFF | TGTGCCATCAGTGAGTCGAATCCCGTCGGGACACCCCTTAATCATATCGGGGAAAAACTGTTTTTT
TRBD1 | TRBJ1-1 | few | TRBV19 | CASLPGQGSNTEAFF | TGTGCCAGTTTACCGGGACAGGGGTCGAACACTGAAGCTTTCTTT
TRBD1 | TRBJ1-2 | NA | TRBV5-1 | CASNWTPGGNYGYTF | TGCGCCAGCAACTGGACCCCAGGGGGCAACTATGGCTACACCTTC
TRBD2 | TRBJ2-3 | NA | TRBV2 | CAFLLAGVLDTQYF | TGTGCTTTTTTACTAGCGGGAGTTCTAGATACGCAGTATTTT
NA | TRBJ2-3 | NA | TRBV7-3 | CASSRVEGADTQYF | TGTGCCAGCAGTAGGGTTGAGGGAGCAGATACGCAGTATTTT
NA | TRBJ1-2 | NA | TRBV25-1 | CASTPPGHHFGYTF | TGTGCCAGCACCCCCCCCGGACATCACTTCGGCTACACCTTC
TRBD2 | TRBJ2-1 | NA | TRBV19 | CASSPFAGAYNEQFF | TGTGCCAGTAGTCCCTTCGCGGGGGCCTACAATGAGCAGTTCTTC
TRBD1 | TRBJ2-1 | few | TRBV4-1 | CASSHATGGSPYNEQFF | TGCGCCAGCAGCCACGCAACAGGGGGCAGCCCCTACAATGAGCAGTTCTTC
NA | TRBJ1-1 | NA | TRBV5-6 | CASSGYQENTEAFF | TGTGCCAGCAGCGGATACCAGGAGAACACTGAAGCTTTCTTT
TRBD2 | TRBJ2-7 | NA | TRBV7-2 | CASSLGGLAGPYEQYF | TGTGCCAGCAGCTTAGGGGGACTAGCGGGACCCTACGAGCAGTACTTC
TRBD1 | TRBJ1-2 | NA | TRBV2 | CASRETGVGGYTF | TGTGCCAGCAGGGAGACAGGGGTCGGGGGCTACACCTTC
NA | TRBJ1-2 | few | TRBV4-3 | CASSQVGARFRLDYGYTF | TGCGCCAGCAGCCAAGTGGGGGCCCGTTTTCGCCTGGACTATGGCTACACCTTC
NA | TRBJ2-5 | NA | TRBV5-1 | CASSNNQETQYF | TGCGCCAGCAGCAACAACCAAGAGACCCAGTACTTC
TRBD1 | TRBJ2-2 | NA | TRBV7-9 | CASSLAPGTVTGELFF | TGTGCCAGCAGCTTAGCGCCCGGGACAGTCACCGGGGAGCTGTTTTTT
NA | TRBJ1-3 | NA | TRBV9 | CASSVELSGNTIYF | TGTGCCAGCAGCGTAGAGCTCTCTGGAAACACCATATATTTT
NA | TRBJ2-1 | NA | TRBV30 | CAWSGSGAEQFF | TGTGCCTGGTCCGGGTCTGGGGCTGAGCAGTTCTTC